The 2 T cell receptor beta chains listed next were all sequenced from one sample in a study of tumor and adjacent non-tumor tissue in lung cancer. A modified ARM-PCR protocol with three rounds of nested PCR amplified TCRbeta. TCRdb used MiXCR to reprocess the multiplex PCR reads, holding one entry per CDR3 protein. The sample contains 120,000 or so distinct CDR3 sequences, around three fifths of which appear only once. The template was RNA from unsorted bulk tissue. Sequencing was performed on lung tumor tissue. The source of these receptors is a man aged 30 to 39 with non-small cell lung cancer.

The chain recombines TRBV21-1 with TRBJ2-1; TRBD1 is the table's D call, not checked against the DNA. TRBV21-1 is assigned pseudogene status. The CDR3 is 16 amino acids. CDR3 coding DNA: TGTGCCAGCAGCAGAATGCCGGGACAGGGGGGGCATGAGCAGTTCTTC. Its protein is CASSRMPGQGGHEQFF.

This chain connects TRBV20-1 to TRBJ2-7, with 11 bases fitting TRBD2. The trim removed 6 bases at V and 3 bases at J, leaving 10 bases unmatched. There are 15 residues in the CDR3. The germline gives CDR1 DFQATT, CDR2 SNEGSKA (reference sequence). The CDR3 loop is CSADGSSGRSYEQYF. Written as DNA, the CDR3 is TGCAGTGCAGATGGGTCTAGCGGGAGGAGCTACGAGCAGTACTTC.